These 7 T cell receptor beta chains originate from one sample sequenced in a study of blood T cell repertoires in COVID-19. The method was immunoSEQ multiplex PCR; TCRdb's version includes in-frame clones alone and lacks a portion of them. The table has about 73,000 clones, roughly four fifths seen once. The sample consisted of peripheral blood. The receptors were sampled from a woman aged 60-75 years with acute or convalescent COVID-19.

The V and J genes are TRBV7-9 and TRBJ1-3, with D tentatively TRBD1 (6 bases). This CDR3 region has 16 residues. CDR1 is SEHNR and CDR2 is FQNEAQ in the germline V gene (reference sequence). The ends were cut back, 5 bases at V and 2 bases at J, with 16 bases in the middle. The CDR3 DNA reads TGTGCCAGCAGCCCCCAGGGCAGGGGAACTGGAAACACCATATATTTT. Translated, it gives CASSPQGRGTGNTIYF.

This clone appeared once. The chain recombines TRBV6-6 with TRBJ1-3; tentatively, D is TRBD1 (6 bases). Germline CDR1 MNHNY, CDR2 SVGAGI (reference sequence). CDR3 length equals 14 residues. Trimming stripped 9 bases from V and 2 bases from J, with 14 bases between. The CDR3 protein is CASRGGSAGNTIYF. The DNA for the CDR3 is TGTGCCAGTAGAGGGGGATCAGCTGGAAACACCATATATTTT.

The chain has TRBV7-9 and TRBJ1-6; D call uncertain. Germline V CDR1 and CDR2: SEHNR, FQNEAQ (reference sequence). Between the trimmed V and J ends, which lost 0 bases and 0 bases, there was a span of 12 bases. The CDR3 spans 18 residues. In nucleotides, the CDR3 is TGTGCCAGCAGCTTAGCGAACCCCGGTAGCTCCTATAATTCACCCCTCCACTTT. Translated, it gives CASSLANPGSSYNSPLHF.

The V call is TRBV28, the J call TRBJ1-4; weak D call: TRBD1 (5 bases). V shed 7 bases and J shed 4 bases, with 13 bases lying between them. CDR1 is MDHEN, CDR2 SYDVKM, per germline. This CDR3 comprises 14 residues. The CDR3 region has the DNA TGTGCCAGCACTTTTGGGGCTTTTAATGAAAAACTGTTTTTT. Its protein is CASTFGAFNEKLFF.

This chain links TRBV24-1 with TRBJ2-4, with 9 bases matching TRBD1. This CDR3 contains 17 residues. Trimming removed 4 bases from V and 6 bases from J; junction bases left unmatched: 12. Germline V CDR1 and CDR2: KGHDR, SFDVKD. The chain's CDR3 is CATSDAAGTGNRNIQYF. CDR3 nucleotide sequence: TGTGCCACCAGTGACGCCGCCGGGACAGGGAACCGAAACATTCAGTACTTC.

J is TRBJ1-2 and V is TRBV19; D is undetermined. V lost 5 bases and J lost 4, with 20 bases in between. The CDR3 extends over 16 amino acids. Germline V gene lookup returns CDR1 LNHDA and CDR2 SQIVND (reference sequence). DNA of the CDR3: TGTGCCAGTAGTCAACCTGATAGTCTTTCTGGCTATGGCTACACCTTC. Translating it yields CASSQPDSLSGYGYTF. The variable domain in full, with the rest retrieved from reference TRBV19 and TRBJ1-2, is DGGITQSPKYLFRKEGQNVTLSCEQNLNHDAMYWYRQDPGQGLRLIYYSQIVNDFQKGDIAEGYSVSREKKESFPLTVTSAQKNPTAFYLCASSQPDSLSGYGYTFGSGTRLTVV.

In this sample, this clone turned up a few times. The chain is built from TRBV29-1 and TRBJ2-3; D is possibly TRBD1 (6 bases). Trimming stripped 6 bases from V and 1 base from J, with 11 bases between. The CDR3 consists of 13 residues. Germline CDR1 reads SQVTM; CDR2 reads ANQGSEA. CDR3 region: CSVGHRGTDTQYF. The CDR3 DNA follows: TGCAGCGTCGGCCACAGGGGCACAGATACGCAGTATTTT.